This T cell receptor beta chain was identified during a study of breast tumors, draining lymph nodes, adjacent tissues. Breast cancer patients provided tissue from their axillary draining lymph nodes. This clonotype was recorded many times. MiXCR, run by TCRdb on the multiplex PCR reads, gives a single entry per CDR3 protein. Of 75,000 to 100,000 distinct CDR3 sequences in the sample, around 20% were seen once. This CDR3 comprises 15 residues. V was pared by 0 bases and J by 2 bases, with 11 bases between. The germline CDR1 and CDR2 sequences are SGHRS and YFSETQ. The specimen was axillary lymph node tissue. The chain joins TRBV5-1 to TRBJ1-2; a possible D gene is TRBD1 (5 bases). This clonotype was obtained from a female donor with breast cancer. Some clones in this sample may be carry-over from other donors' samples. CDR3 nucleotides: TGCGCCAGCAGCTTGGGGGGGACGGGAAACTATGGCTACACCTTC. Its protein is CASSLGGTGNYGYTF.